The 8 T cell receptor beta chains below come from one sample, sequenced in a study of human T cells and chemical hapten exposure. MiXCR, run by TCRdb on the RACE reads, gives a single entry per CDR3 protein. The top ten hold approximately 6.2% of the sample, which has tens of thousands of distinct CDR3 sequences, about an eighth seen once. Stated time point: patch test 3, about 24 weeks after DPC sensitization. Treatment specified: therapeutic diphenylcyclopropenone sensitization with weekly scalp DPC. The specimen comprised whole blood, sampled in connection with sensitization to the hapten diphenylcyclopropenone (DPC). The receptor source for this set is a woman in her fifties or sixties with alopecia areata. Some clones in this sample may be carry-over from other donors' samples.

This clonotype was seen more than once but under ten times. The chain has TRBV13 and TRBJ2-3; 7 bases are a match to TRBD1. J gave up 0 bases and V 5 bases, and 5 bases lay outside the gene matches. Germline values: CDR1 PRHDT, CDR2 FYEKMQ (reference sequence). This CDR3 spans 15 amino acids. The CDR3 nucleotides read TGTGCCAGCAGCACCCTGGACAGGAGCACAGATACGCAGTATTTT. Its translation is CASSTLDRSTDTQYF.

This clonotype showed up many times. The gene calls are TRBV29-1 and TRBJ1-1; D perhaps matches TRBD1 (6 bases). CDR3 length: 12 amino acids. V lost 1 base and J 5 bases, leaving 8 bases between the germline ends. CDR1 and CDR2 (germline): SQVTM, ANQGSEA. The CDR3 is CSVEGRGTEAFF. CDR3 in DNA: TGCAGCGTTGAAGGCAGGGGAACTGAAGCTTTCTTT.

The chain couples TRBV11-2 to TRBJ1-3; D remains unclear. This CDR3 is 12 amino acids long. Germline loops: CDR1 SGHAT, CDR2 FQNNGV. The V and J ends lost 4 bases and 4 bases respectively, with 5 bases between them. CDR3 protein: CASSSAGNTIYF. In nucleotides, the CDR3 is TGTGCCAGCAGCTCAGCAGGAAACACCATATATTTT. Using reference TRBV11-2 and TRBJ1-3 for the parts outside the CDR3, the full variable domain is EAGVAQSPRYKIIEKRQSVAFWCNPISGHATLYWYQQILGQGPKLLIQFQNNGVVDDSQLPKDRFSAERLKGVDSTLKIQPAKLEDSAVYLCASSSAGNTIYFGEGSWLTVV.

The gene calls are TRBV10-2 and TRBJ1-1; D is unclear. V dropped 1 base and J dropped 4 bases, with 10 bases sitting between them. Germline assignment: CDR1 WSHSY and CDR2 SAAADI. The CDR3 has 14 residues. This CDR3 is CASSELGKGTEAFF. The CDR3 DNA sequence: TGCGCCAGCAGTGAGTTGGGGAAGGGCACTGAAGCTTTCTTT.

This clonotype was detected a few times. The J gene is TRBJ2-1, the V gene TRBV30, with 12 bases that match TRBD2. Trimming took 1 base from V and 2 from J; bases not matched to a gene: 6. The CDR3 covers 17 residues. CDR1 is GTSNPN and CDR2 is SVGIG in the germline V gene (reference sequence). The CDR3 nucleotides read TGTGCCTGGAGTGGCACTAGCGGGGGGCTTACCTACAATGAGCAGTTCTTC. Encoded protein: CAWSGTSGGLTYNEQFF. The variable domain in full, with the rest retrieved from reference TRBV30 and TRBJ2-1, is SQTIHQWPATLVQPVGSPLSLECTVEGTSNPNLYWYRQAAGRGLQLLFYSVGIGQISSEVPQNLSASRPQDRQFILSSKKLLLSDSGFYLCAWSGTSGGLTYNEQFFGPGTRLTVL.

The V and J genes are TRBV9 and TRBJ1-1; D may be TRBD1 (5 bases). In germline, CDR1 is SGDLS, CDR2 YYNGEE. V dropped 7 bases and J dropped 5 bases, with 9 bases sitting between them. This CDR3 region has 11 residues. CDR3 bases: TGTGCCAGCGGGGGAGTTACTGAAGCTTTCTTT. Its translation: CASGGVTEAFF.

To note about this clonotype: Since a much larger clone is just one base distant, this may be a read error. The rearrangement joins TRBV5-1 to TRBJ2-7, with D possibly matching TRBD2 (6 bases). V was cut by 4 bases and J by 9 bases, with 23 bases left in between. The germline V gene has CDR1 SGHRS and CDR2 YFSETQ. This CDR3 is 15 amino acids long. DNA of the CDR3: TGCGCCAGCAGCCGCTCCGGGACTTGCGGGATTCGGCAGTACTTC. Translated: CASSRSGTCGIRQYF. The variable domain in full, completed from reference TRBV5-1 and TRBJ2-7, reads KAGVTQTPRYLIKTRGQQVTLSCSPISGHRSVSWYQQTPGQGLQFLFEYFSETQRNKGNFPGRFSGRQFSNSRSEMNVSTLELGDSALYLCASSRSGTCGIRQYFGPGTRLTVT.

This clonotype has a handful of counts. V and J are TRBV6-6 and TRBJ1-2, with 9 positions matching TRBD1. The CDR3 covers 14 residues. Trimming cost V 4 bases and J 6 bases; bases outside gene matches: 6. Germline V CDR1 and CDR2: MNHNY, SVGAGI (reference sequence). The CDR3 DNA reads TGTGCCAGCAGTTCCCGGGACAGGGCTAATGGCTACACCTTC. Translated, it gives CASSSRDRANGYTF.